The source of this TCR beta chain is a study of regulatory T cells in long-lasting Graves disease. The time point was: newly diagnosed GD, antithyroid drugs for less than 3 months. The TCR library was prepared using RNA isolated from PBMCs. V lost 5 bases to trimming and J lost 0 bases; unmatched junction nucleotides: 11. The CDR3 covers 18 residues. Looked up from germline, CDR1 is LNHNV and CDR2 is YYDKDF (reference sequence). This clonotype was picked up many times. Its matching antigen is unknown. Whole-study results and caveats: Patients with persistent disease showed a bias toward TRBV28, TRBJ1-2 and TRBJ2-5.

Construction of the TCR beta libraries employed iRepertoire HTBI primers in conjunction with Arm-PCR of CDR3 regions. TCRdb used MiXCR to reprocess the multiplex PCR reads, holding one entry per CDR3 protein. The sample gives around 250,000 distinct CDR3 sequences, about 18% of which show up once; roughly 23% is in the top ten. The chain joins TRBV15 to TRBJ1-5; 9 nucleotides match TRBD1. The TCR comes from a female donor with Graves disease. The sequences come from peripheral blood mononuclear cells (PBMCs), collected at new diagnosis, from a patient treated with antithyroid drugs. Here the CDR3 DNA reads TGTGCCACCAGCCCCCGGACAGGGGAAATTTATAGCAATCAGCCCCAGCATTTT. As protein: CATSPRTGEIYSNQPQHF.